This T cell receptor beta chain was profiled in a study of cytomegalovirus exposure and HLA in healthy donors. V lost 4 bases to trimming and J lost 7 bases, with 11 bases between them. The CDR3 runs 12 residues. CDR1 and CDR2 from the germline V gene are SGHDT and YYEEEE. Study-level findings and limits: High specificity and sensitivity for cytomegalovirus status were reported for the classifier.

This clone appeared a few times. Its antigen is as yet unknown. The protocol was immunoSEQ multiplex PCR, while the TCRdb copy is restricted to in-frame clones and leaves out a portion. The table records 95,000 to 120,000 clones, about 85% of them present only once. The source of this sequence is a woman younger than 30 in good health and CMV-seronegative. Material: PBMCs. The chain couples TRBV5-6 to TRBJ1-2, with unresolved D. In DNA, the CDR3 is TGTGCCAGCAGCGGCCCGCCAGGTGGCTACACCTTC. Its protein is CASSGPPGGYTF.